This TCR beta chain stems from a study of blood T cell repertoires in COVID-19. Authors' analysis steps: From reference gene primer amplification, estimates of nucleated cell counts were derived. The data were produced by immunoSEQ multiplex PCR, yet TCRdb's version contains in-frame clones alone and is incomplete. V, J and clone size were drawn from that table, and D and trimming were deduced from the DNA. This sample yields about 300,000 clones, of which 75% to 90% are seen a single time; approximately 1.6% belongs to the top ten. The CDR3 covers 15 residues. With 2 bases removed from V and 5 bases from J, the gap between germline ends came to 13 bases. Germline V lookup: CDR1 SEHNR, CDR2 FQNEAQ (reference sequence).

The J gene is TRBJ2-1, the V gene TRBV7-9, with a possible D match to TRBD2 (6 bases). The receptor was derived from a woman in her thirties or forties who had recovered from COVID-19. The sample taken for sequencing was peripheral blood. In nucleotides, the CDR3 is TGTGCCAGCAGCTTACGGGCCTCGGGGGACAATGAGCAGTTCTTC. Residues: CASSLRASGDNEQFF.